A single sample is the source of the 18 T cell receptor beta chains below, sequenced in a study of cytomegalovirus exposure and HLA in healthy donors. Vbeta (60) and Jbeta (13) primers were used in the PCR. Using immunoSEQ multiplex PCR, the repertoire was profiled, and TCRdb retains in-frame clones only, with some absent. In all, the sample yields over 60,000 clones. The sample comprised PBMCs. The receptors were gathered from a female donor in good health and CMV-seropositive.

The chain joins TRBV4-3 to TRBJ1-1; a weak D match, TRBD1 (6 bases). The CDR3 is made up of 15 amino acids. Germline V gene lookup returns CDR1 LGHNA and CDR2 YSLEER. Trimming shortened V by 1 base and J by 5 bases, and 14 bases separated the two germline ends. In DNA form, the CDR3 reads TGCGCCAGCAGCCAAGTGGCCAGGGGATCAACTGAAGCTTTCTTT. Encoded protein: CASSQVARGSTEAFF.

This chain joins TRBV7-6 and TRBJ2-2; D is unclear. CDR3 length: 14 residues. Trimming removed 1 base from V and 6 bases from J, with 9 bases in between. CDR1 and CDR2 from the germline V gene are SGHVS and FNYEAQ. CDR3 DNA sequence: TGTGCCAGCAGCTTAGAGCTGTTTCCCGGGGAGCTGTTTTTT. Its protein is CASSLELFPGELFF.

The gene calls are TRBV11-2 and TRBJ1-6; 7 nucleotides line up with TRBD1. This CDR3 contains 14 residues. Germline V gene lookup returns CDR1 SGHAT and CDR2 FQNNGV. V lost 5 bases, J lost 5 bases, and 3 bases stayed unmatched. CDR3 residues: CASSHGTDNSPLHF. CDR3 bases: TGTGCCAGCAGCCACGGGACAGATAATTCACCCCTCCACTTT.

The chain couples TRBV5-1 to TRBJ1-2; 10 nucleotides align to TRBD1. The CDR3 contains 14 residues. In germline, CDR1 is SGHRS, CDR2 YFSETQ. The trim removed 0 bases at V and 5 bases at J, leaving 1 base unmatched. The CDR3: CASSLEGQGYGYTF. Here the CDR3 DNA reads TGCGCCAGCAGCTTGGAGGGACAGGGGTATGGCTACACCTTC.

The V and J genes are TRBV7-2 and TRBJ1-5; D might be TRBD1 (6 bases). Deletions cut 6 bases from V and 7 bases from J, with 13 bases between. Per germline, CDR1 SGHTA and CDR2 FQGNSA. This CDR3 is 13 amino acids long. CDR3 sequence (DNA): TGTGCCAGCAGTCTCACAGGGAACCAGCCCCAGCATTTT. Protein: CASSLTGNQPQHF.

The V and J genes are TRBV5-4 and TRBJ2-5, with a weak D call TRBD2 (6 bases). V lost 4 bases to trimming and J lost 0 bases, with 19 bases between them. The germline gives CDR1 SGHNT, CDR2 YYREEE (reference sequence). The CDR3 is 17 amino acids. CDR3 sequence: CASSPRTGLLYQETQYF. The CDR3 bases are TGTGCCAGCAGCCCCAGGACGGGACTTCTGTACCAAGAGACCCAGTACTTC.

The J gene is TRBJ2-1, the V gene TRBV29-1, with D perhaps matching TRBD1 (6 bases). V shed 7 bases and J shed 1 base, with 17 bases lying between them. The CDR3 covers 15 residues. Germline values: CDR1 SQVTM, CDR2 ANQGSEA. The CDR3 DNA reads TGCAGCGCCTCACAGGGTTCAAGTTCCTACAATGAGCAGTTCTTC. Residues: CSASQGSSSYNEQFF.

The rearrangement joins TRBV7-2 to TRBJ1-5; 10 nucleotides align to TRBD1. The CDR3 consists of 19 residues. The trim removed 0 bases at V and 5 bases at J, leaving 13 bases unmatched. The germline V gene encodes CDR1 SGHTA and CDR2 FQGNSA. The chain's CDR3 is CASSLAPLGTGVLHQPQHF. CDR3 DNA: TGTGCCAGCAGCTTAGCGCCGTTGGGGACAGGGGTCCTTCATCAGCCCCAGCATTTT.

CDR3 sequence: CASSPRLAGTSTDTQYF. The CDR3 DNA reads as TGTGCCAGCAGCCCTAGACTAGCGGGGACTAGCACAGATACGCAGTATTTT. The chain is built from TRBV7-6 and TRBJ2-3, with TRBD2 matching 11 bases. Germline V gene lookup returns CDR1 SGHVS and CDR2 FNYEAQ. Trimming at V came to 5 bases and at J to 0 bases, leaving 7 bases not matched to a gene. This CDR3 has 17 residues.

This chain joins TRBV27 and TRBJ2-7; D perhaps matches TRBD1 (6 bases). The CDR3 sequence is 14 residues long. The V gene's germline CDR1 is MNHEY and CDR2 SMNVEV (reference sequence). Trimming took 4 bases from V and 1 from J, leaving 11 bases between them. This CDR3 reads CASSWTVMSYEQYF. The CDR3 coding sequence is TGTGCCAGCAGTTGGACAGTGATGTCCTACGAGCAGTACTTC.

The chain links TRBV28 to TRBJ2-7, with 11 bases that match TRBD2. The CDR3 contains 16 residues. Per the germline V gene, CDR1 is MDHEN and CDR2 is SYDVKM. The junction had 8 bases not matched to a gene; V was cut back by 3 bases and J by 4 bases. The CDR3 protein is CASSLIRTSGRYEQYF. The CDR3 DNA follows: TGTGCCAGCAGTTTGATCCGAACTAGCGGGAGATACGAGCAGTACTTC.

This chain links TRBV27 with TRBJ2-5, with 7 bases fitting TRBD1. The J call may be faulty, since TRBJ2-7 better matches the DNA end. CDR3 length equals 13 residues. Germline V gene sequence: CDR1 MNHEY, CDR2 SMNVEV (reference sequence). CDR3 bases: TGTGCCAGCATTCGACAGGGATCCTACGAGCAGTACTTC. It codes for CASIRQGSYEQYF.

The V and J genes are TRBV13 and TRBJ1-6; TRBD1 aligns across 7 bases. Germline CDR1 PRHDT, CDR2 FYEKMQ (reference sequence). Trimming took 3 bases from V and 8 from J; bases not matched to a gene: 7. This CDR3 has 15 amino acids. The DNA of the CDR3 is TGTGCCAGCAGCTTGGGCAGGGGGATGGATTCACCCCTCCACTTT. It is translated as CASSLGRGMDSPLHF.

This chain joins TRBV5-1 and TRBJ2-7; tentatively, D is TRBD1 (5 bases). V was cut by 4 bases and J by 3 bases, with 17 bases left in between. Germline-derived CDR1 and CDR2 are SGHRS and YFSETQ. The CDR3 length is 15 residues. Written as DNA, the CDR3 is TGCGCCAGCAGCCTTGACAGTCTTGGCCTCTACGAGCAGTACTTC. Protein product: CASSLDSLGLYEQYF.

CDR3 sequence reads: CASSQLNRGEQYF. In nucleotides, the CDR3 is TGCGCCAGCAGCCAGCTAAACAGGGGGGAGCAGTACTTC. V is TRBV4-1 and J is TRBJ2-7; TRBD1 agrees at 8 bases. The CDR3 runs 13 residues. The V gene end was trimmed by 3 bases and the J gene end by 7 bases; junction bases not matched to a gene: 5. Germline values: CDR1 MGHRA, CDR2 YSYEKL.

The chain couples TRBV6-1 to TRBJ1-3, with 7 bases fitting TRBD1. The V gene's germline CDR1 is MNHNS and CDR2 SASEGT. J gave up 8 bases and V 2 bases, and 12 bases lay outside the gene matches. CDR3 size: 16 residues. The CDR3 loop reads CASSERGAGGIHTIYF. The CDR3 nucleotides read TGTGCCAGCAGTGAAAGGGGAGCAGGGGGAATACACACCATATATTTT.

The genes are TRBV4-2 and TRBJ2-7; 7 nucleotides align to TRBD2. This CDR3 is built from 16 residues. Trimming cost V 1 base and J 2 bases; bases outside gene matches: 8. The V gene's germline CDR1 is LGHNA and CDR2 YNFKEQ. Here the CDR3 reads CASSQGWDYIPYEQYF. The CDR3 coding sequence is TGTGCCAGCAGCCAAGGTTGGGACTACATTCCCTACGAGCAGTACTTC.

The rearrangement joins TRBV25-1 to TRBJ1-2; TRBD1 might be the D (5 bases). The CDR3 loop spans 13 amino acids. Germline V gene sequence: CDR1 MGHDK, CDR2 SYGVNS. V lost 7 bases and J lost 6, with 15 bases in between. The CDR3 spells CASNQGTENGYTF. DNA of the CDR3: TGTGCCAGCAATCAGGGAACGGAGAATGGCTACACCTTC.